These T cell receptor beta chains were read from a single sample in a study of cytomegalovirus exposure and HLA in healthy donors. Assay used: immunoSEQ multiplex PCR; TCRdb lists only in-frame clones, some missing. In the table there are 140,000 to 150,000 clones, around 80% of which are singletons. The material sequenced was PBMCs. Every receptor here comes from a man aged 40-49 years in good health and CMV-seronegative. Each CDR3 is given with its conserved first and last residue. D genes are given only for firm matches. Size tells how often a clone was seen (once, few, many) or the class of an expanded clone, and some rows leave it out.

CDR3 DNA | CDR3 protein | V gene | D gene | clone size | J gene
TGTGCCACCCAACCTGTCGGGGTTACGTATACGCAGTATTTT | CATQPVGVTYTQYF | TRBV27 | - | few | TRBJ2-3
TGTGCCAGCAGCTTAGCGGTGGGCGGGAGTTTCGGGGAGCTGTTTTTT | CASSLAVGGSFGELFF | TRBV7-6 | TRBD2 | - | TRBJ2-2
TGTGCCAGCTCACCCCGGGGACTAGCGGGAGAAGGCCCAGATACGCAGTATTTT | CASSPRGLAGEGPDTQYF | TRBV18 | TRBD2 | - | TRBJ2-3
TGTGCCAGCAGCCTAGAAAGGACTAGCGGATACCAAGAGACCCAGTACTTC | CASSLERTSGYQETQYF | TRBV7-9 | TRBD2 | - | TRBJ2-5
TGTGCCAGCAGTTTAGGACTACCCGGGGAGCTGTTTTTT | CASSLGLPGELFF | TRBV27 | - | - | TRBJ2-2
TGCGCCAGCAGCCAAGGTTTTGGGAGGCTAGAGCAGTTCTTC | CASSQGFGRLEQFF | TRBV4-1 | - | - | TRBJ2-1
TGCGCCAGCAGCCAAGAAACAGGCCGCGGCCCCCTTTTAGATACGCAGTATTTT | CASSQETGRGPLLDTQYF | TRBV4-3 | - | - | TRBJ2-3
TGCGCCAGCAGCCGGGGCGGGGTCGTTCCCTCCTACGAGCAGTACTTC | CASSRGGVVPSYEQYF | TRBV4-1 | - | few | TRBJ2-7
TGCAGCGTTGACGGGGGCTACGAGCAGTACTTC | CSVDGGYEQYF | TRBV29-1 | - | - | TRBJ2-7
TGTGCCAGCAGCCCAGGACAGGTCGTAGGGAATGAGCAGTTCTTC | CASSPGQVVGNEQFF | TRBV7-9 | TRBD1 | - | TRBJ2-1
TGTGCCAGCAGCCTGGGAGCGGGGAGCTCCTACGAGCAGTACTTC | CASSLGAGSSYEQYF | TRBV5-4 | TRBD2 | - | TRBJ2-7
TGTGCCAGCATCGCCCGTCGGGTCACCGGGGAGCTGTTTTTT | CASIARRVTGELFF | TRBV28 | - | - | TRBJ2-2
TGTGCCAGCAGCCCCTCCCCAGGGGGCTTAGAGCAGTACTTC | CASSPSPGGLEQYF | TRBV7-7 | TRBD1 | - | TRBJ2-7
TGTGCCAGCAGCTCGATTCGACTCGGAGCGGATACGCAGTATTTT | CASSSIRLGADTQYF | TRBV13 | - | - | TRBJ2-3
TGTGCCAGCAGCTTTGGAGGTGGAACGGGCGGCAATCAGCCCCAGCATTTT | CASSFGGGTGGNQPQHF | TRBV5-4 | - | - | TRBJ1-5
TGTGCCAGCAGCCAAGGGTTTACCTCGGGAGAGACCCAGTACTTC | CASSQGFTSGETQYF | TRBV14 | - | few | TRBJ2-5
TGTGCCAGCAGCTTAGCGCAGGGGGCAGTCGAGCAGTACTTC | CASSLAQGAVEQYF | TRBV7-9 | TRBD1 | - | TRBJ2-7
TGTGCCAGCAGCGCCCGGGACAGGAATTACAATGAGCAGTTCTTC | CASSARDRNYNEQFF | TRBV7-2 | TRBD1 | - | TRBJ2-1
TGCAGTGCTAAAACGAGCTACGAGCAGTACTTC | CSAKTSYEQYF | TRBV20-1 | - | - | TRBJ2-7
TGTGCCAGCAGCCATGACAGGGCCTCTGGAAACACCATATATTTT | CASSHDRASGNTIYF | TRBV11-2 | TRBD1 | - | TRBJ1-3
TGTGCCAGCAGCACAGGCCCCTGGGACAGCAACTATGGCTACACCTTC | CASSTGPWDSNYGYTF | TRBV27 | TRBD1 | - | TRBJ1-2
TGTGCCAGCAGCTCCCGGGACAGGGAAAACGAGCAGTACTTC | CASSSRDRENEQYF | TRBV5-5 | TRBD1 | - | TRBJ2-7
TGTGCCAGCAGCCGACAGGGGGCGAACACTGAAGCTTTCTTT | CASSRQGANTEAFF | TRBV6-5 | TRBD1 | - | TRBJ1-1
TGTGCCAGCAGCTTTGAGTATGTGCACAATAGCGGGAGGTATAACAATGAGCAGTTCTTC | CASSFEYVHNSGRYNNEQFF | TRBV12-1 | - | once | TRBJ2-1
TGCGCCAGCAGCTATACCGGGACAGGGGGAAACACCATATATTTT | CASSYTGTGGNTIYF | TRBV5-1 | TRBD1 | - | TRBJ1-3
TGTGCCAGCAGCGTGAGCGGGGGGACGGGAGAGCAGTTCTTC | CASSVSGGTGEQFF | TRBV7-3 | TRBD2 | - | TRBJ2-1
TGTGCCAGCAGTTACGGGCTAGCGGGAGGCACAGATACGCAGTATTTT | CASSYGLAGGTDTQYF | TRBV6-5 | TRBD2 | - | TRBJ2-3
TGTGCCAGCGGACTAGCGGGAGACACCGGGGAGCTGTTTTTT | CASGLAGDTGELFF | TRBV9 | TRBD2 | few | TRBJ2-2
TGCGCCCGTACGCGGGCGGGAGATACGCAGTATTTT | CARTRAGDTQYF | TRBV23-1 | - | - | TRBJ2-3
TGTGCCAGCAGTCCCGGGACAGGGAGGCAGTACTTC | CASSPGTGRQYF | TRBV6-5 | TRBD1 | few | TRBJ2-7
TGTGCCAGCACCCATTGGACTAGCGGACAGTTCTTC | CASTHWTSGQFF | TRBV11-2 | TRBD2 | - | TRBJ2-1
TGTGCCAGCAGTTACCCTAGCGGGGACAATGAGCAGTTCTTC | CASSYPSGDNEQFF | TRBV6-6 | TRBD2 | few | TRBJ2-1
TGTGCCAGCATGGAACAGCTCCATTCACCCCTCCACTTT | CASMEQLHSPLHF | TRBV28 | - | - | TRBJ1-6